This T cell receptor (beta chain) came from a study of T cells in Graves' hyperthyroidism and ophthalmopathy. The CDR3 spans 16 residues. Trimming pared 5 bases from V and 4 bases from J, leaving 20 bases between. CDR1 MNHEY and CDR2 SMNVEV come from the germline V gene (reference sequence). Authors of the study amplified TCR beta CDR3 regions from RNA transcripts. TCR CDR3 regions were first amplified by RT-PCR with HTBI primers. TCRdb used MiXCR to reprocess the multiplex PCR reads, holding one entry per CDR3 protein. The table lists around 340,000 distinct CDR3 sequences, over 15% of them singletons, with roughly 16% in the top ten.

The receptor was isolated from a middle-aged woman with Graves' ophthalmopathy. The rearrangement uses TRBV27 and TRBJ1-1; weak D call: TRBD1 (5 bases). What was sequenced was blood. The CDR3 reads CASSPIPATVGTEAFF. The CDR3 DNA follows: TGTGCCAGCAGTCCCATACCGGCGACAGTTGGCACTGAAGCTTTCTTT.